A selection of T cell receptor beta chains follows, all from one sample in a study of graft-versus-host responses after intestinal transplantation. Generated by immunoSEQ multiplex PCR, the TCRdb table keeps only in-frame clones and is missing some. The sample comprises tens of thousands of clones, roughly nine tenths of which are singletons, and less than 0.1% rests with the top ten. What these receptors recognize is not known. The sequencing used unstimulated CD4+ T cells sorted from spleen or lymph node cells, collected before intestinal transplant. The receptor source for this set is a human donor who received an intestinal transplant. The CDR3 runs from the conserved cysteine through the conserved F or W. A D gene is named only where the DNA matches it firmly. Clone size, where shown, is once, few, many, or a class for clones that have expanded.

CDR3nt: TGTGCCTGGAGATACGACTTCGAGAGAGGCACTGAAGCTTTCTTT; CDR3aa: CAWRYDFERGTEAFF; v_gene: TRBV30; abundance: .; d_gene: .; j_gene: TRBJ1-1
CDR3nt: TGCAGCGTGAGCGGGGGGGCCTACAATGAGCAGTTCTTC; CDR3aa: CSVSGGAYNEQFF; v_gene: TRBV29-1; abundance: .; d_gene: TRBD2; j_gene: TRBJ2-1
CDR3nt: TGTGCCAGCAGCGTAAAACAGGGGGCTGGGACCGGGGAGCTGTTTTTT; CDR3aa: CASSVKQGAGTGELFF; v_gene: TRBV9; abundance: .; d_gene: TRBD1; j_gene: TRBJ2-2
CDR3nt: TGTGCCAGCAGTTCGGGCAGGGTGAGCTCCTATAATTCACCCCTCCACTTT; CDR3aa: CASSSGRVSSYNSPLHF; v_gene: TRBV27; abundance: .; d_gene: .; j_gene: TRBJ1-6
CDR3nt: TGTGCCAGCAGCCTGGGCGGGGGCCTCAACATTCAGTACTTC; CDR3aa: CASSLGGGLNIQYF; v_gene: TRBV2; abundance: .; d_gene: .; j_gene: TRBJ2-4
CDR3nt: TGCGCCAGCAGCCAAGGGACTAGCGGGGGGGCCGCAGATACGCAGTATTTT; CDR3aa: CASSQGTSGGAADTQYF; v_gene: TRBV4-3; abundance: .; d_gene: TRBD2; j_gene: TRBJ2-3
CDR3nt: TGTGCCAGCAGCGTTCTCACAGGACAGGGTAGTTATGGCTACACCTTC; CDR3aa: CASSVLTGQGSYGYTF; v_gene: TRBV9; abundance: .; d_gene: TRBD1; j_gene: TRBJ1-2
CDR3nt: TGTGCCAGTAGTATCGCCAGCGGGGGCATATACAATGAGCAGTTCTTC; CDR3aa: CASSIASGGIYNEQFF; v_gene: TRBV19; abundance: .; d_gene: TRBD2; j_gene: TRBJ2-1
CDR3nt: TGTGCCAGCAGCTCTTCCGGGACAGGGGATGGCTACACCTTC; CDR3aa: CASSSSGTGDGYTF; v_gene: TRBV11-1; abundance: .; d_gene: TRBD1; j_gene: TRBJ1-2
CDR3nt: TGCGCCAGCGGGGGGGCTGTTACGCAGTATTTT; CDR3aa: CASGGAVTQYF; v_gene: TRBV10-2; abundance: .; d_gene: .; j_gene: TRBJ2-3
CDR3nt: TGTGCCAGCAGTCACCCCGGGACAGTTTTTTTC; CDR3aa: CASSHPGTVFF; v_gene: TRBV6-5; abundance: .; d_gene: TRBD1; j_gene: TRBJ2-7
CDR3nt: TGTGCTAGTGGTTTTCTCCAGGGGGCTACTGGGGCCAACGTCCTGACTTTC; CDR3aa: CASGFLQGATGANVLTF; v_gene: TRBV12-5; abundance: .; d_gene: TRBD1; j_gene: TRBJ2-6
CDR3nt: TGTGCCAGCAGAGCCCCACAGGGGGCTGGGGGAGCTTTCTTT; CDR3aa: CASRAPQGAGGAFF; v_gene: TRBV6-5; abundance: .; d_gene: TRBD1; j_gene: TRBJ1-1
CDR3nt: TGTGCCAGTAGCGGAGAGGGCAATCAGCCCCAGCATTTT; CDR3aa: CASSGEGNQPQHF; v_gene: TRBV19; abundance: few; d_gene: .; j_gene: TRBJ1-5
CDR3nt: TGCGCCAGCAGCCTAGAGGGGGGGTTCGGGAATGAGCAGTTCTTC; CDR3aa: CASSLEGGFGNEQFF; v_gene: TRBV4-3; abundance: .; d_gene: .; j_gene: TRBJ2-1
CDR3nt: TGTGCCAGCCCTTACCGCGGATCCCACTCCACCCGGGGGTCCTACGAGCAGTACTTC; CDR3aa: CASPYRGSHSTRGSYEQYF; v_gene: TRBV11-2; abundance: .; d_gene: .; j_gene: TRBJ2-7
CDR3nt: TGTGCCAGCAGCCTACCGGGACTAGCTACCGATACGCAGTATTTT; CDR3aa: CASSLPGLATDTQYF; v_gene: TRBV7-2; abundance: .; d_gene: TRBD2; j_gene: TRBJ2-3